This entry lists 13 T cell receptor beta chains sequenced from one sample in a study of Ad26.COV2.S vaccination and SARS-CoV-2 variants. Treatment given: around 19 received Ad26.COV2.S at low or high dose, single or two shots; about 5 received placebo; per-sample allocation not given. Sampling occurred on day 63 after the first vaccine or placebo injection. Clones were read by immunoSEQ multiplex PCR, and TCRdb kept only the in-frame ones, dropping some. The table includes over 300,000 clones, approximately 83% detected once. Sequences were derived from peripheral blood, sampled in a trial of Ad26.COV2.S vaccine versus placebo. The receptors stem from a person between 18 and 65 years old who received the Ad26.COV2.S COVID-19 vaccine or a placebo.

The sample holds one count of this clone. The chain carries TRBV4-1 and TRBJ2-1, with 11 bases identical to TRBD2. V dropped 4 bases and J dropped 0; count of bases not matched to a gene: 14. The CDR3 covers 20 residues. Germline V lookup: CDR1 MGHRA, CDR2 YSYEKL. The CDR3 here is CASSRRGLAARASSYNEQFF. CDR3 in DNA: TGCGCCAGCAGCCGGCGGGGACTAGCGGCACGGGCAAGCTCCTACAATGAGCAGTTCTTC.

The genes are TRBV6-1 and TRBJ2-7, with D perhaps assigned TRBD1 or TRBD2 (5 bases each). CDR3 length: 14 residues. The V and J ends lost 3 bases and 2 bases respectively, with 11 bases between them. CDR1 and CDR2 (germline): MNHNS, SASEGT. The CDR3 nucleotides are TGTGCCAGCAGTGAGAGGGGCCCCGCCTACGAGCAGTACTTC. This gives the protein CASSERGPAYEQYF.

The chain links TRBV4-3 to TRBJ1-2; D is ambiguous. The germline V and J ends were trimmed by 0 bases and 4 bases, with 9 bases remaining between them. The CDR3 has 14 amino acids. Germline loops: CDR1 LGHNA, CDR2 YSLEER. CDR3 loop: CASSQDPVGYGYTF. In nucleotides, the CDR3 is TGCGCCAGCAGCCAAGATCCGGTGGGCTATGGCTACACCTTC.

This clone was counted a single time. The chain combines TRBV6-1 with TRBJ2-1, with D possibly being TRBD2 (5 bases). The CDR3 consists of 13 residues. Germline V CDR1 and CDR2: MNHNS, SASEGT. V was cut by 2 bases and J by 7 bases, with 9 bases left in between. The CDR3 sequence: CASSEYSGNEQFF. The CDR3 DNA follows: TGTGCCAGCAGTGAATATTCGGGGAATGAGCAGTTCTTC.

The chain combines TRBV9 with TRBJ1-1; a possible D gene is TRBD1 (6 bases). The CDR3 sequence is 14 residues long. Germline CDR1 and CDR2: SGDLS and YYNGEE. V shed 0 bases and J shed 0 bases, with 6 bases lying between them. CDR3 loop: CASSVEGVNTEAFF. In nucleotides, the CDR3 is TGTGCCAGCAGCGTAGAGGGGGTGAACACTGAAGCTTTCTTT.

V gene TRBV4-3 combines with J gene TRBJ2-3; a weak D match, TRBD1 (6 bases). The ends were cut back, 4 bases at V and 1 base at J, with 9 bases in the middle. The CDR3 is 14 amino acids. The germline gives CDR1 LGHNA, CDR2 YSLEER. The CDR3: CASSPTGGTDTQYF. The CDR3 DNA reads as TGCGCCAGCAGCCCGACAGGAGGCACAGATACGCAGTATTTT.

The chain links TRBV7-2 to TRBJ2-5, with a weak D call TRBD2 (6 bases). Trimming took 3 bases from V and 4 from J, leaving 18 bases between them. Germline V lookup: CDR1 SGHTA, CDR2 FQGNSA. The CDR3 extends over 16 amino acids. The CDR3 protein is CASSFGTETGGETQYF. The CDR3 DNA follows: TGTGCCAGCAGCTTTGGGACGGAAACCGGGGGAGAGACCCAGTACTTC.

The chain carries TRBV11-2 and TRBJ1-4; the D is unclear. Germline CDR1 is SGHAT and CDR2 is FQNNGV. There are 16 residues in the CDR3. V was cut by 4 bases and J by 8 bases, with 20 bases left in between. In DNA form, the CDR3 reads TGTGCCAGCAGCTCCCTCAGAGAGCGTCGACAAGAAAAACTGTTTTTT. Protein sequence: CASSSLRERRQEKLFF.

CDR3 region: CASSNTGQGKETQYF. CDR3 DNA sequence: TGTGCCAGCAGCAATACGGGACAGGGAAAAGAGACCCAGTACTTC. The chain is built from TRBV11-1 and TRBJ2-5; 9 bases are a match to TRBD1. This CDR3 contains 15 residues. Germline CDR1 SGHAT, CDR2 FQDESV (reference sequence). V trimming: 5 bases; J trimming: 3 bases; junction bases outside the gene matches: 7.

The chain joins TRBV9 to TRBJ1-2; the D gene is possibly TRBD1 (6 bases). The CDR3 totals 13 residues. Germline CDR1 is SGDLS and CDR2 is YYNGEE. Trimming removed 5 bases from V and 0 bases from J, with 8 bases in between. The CDR3 loop is CASRDSPNYGYTF. The CDR3 DNA sequence: TGTGCCAGCAGGGACAGTCCTAACTATGGCTACACCTTC. The whole variable domain, filled in from reference TRBV9 and TRBJ1-2, reads DSGVTQTPKHLITATGQRVTLRCSPRSGDLSVYWYQQSLDQGLQFLIQYYNGEERAKGNILERFSAQQFPDLHSELNLSSLELGDSALYFCASRDSPNYGYTFGSGTRLTVV.

This chain connects TRBV30 to TRBJ2-1; 11 bases are a match to TRBD2. There are 16 residues in the CDR3. V shed 0 bases, J shed 4 bases, and the junction held 5 bases outside the gene matches. Germline V gene lookup returns CDR1 GTSNPN and CDR2 SVGIG (reference sequence). The CDR3 is CAWSVGTSGLYNEQFF. The CDR3 DNA is TGTGCCTGGAGTGTCGGGACTAGCGGACTATACAATGAGCAGTTCTTC.

This chain uses TRBV9 with TRBJ1-2; D may be TRBD1 (6 bases). Trimming stripped 0 bases from V and 4 bases from J, with 16 bases between. The CDR3 length is 16 residues. Per the germline V gene, CDR1 is SGDLS and CDR2 is YYNGEE. CDR3 loop: CASSVAMGGTIYGYTF. DNA of the CDR3: TGTGCCAGCAGCGTAGCTATGGGGGGCACTATCTATGGCTACACCTTC.

This clone was seen more than once but under ten times. The CDR3 nucleotides read TGTGCCAGCAGCTTTAGTGGGACCTTATATAGCAATCAGCCCCAGCATTTT. Amino acids: CASSFSGTLYSNQPQHF. This rearrangement joins TRBV7-2 to TRBJ1-5, with D possibly being TRBD1 (5 bases). The V gene's germline CDR1 is SGHTA and CDR2 FQGNSA. CDR3 length: 17 residues. Trimming removed 3 bases from V and 0 bases from J, with 15 bases in between.